Detailed here is one T cell receptor beta chain. This entry is derived from a study of cytomegalovirus exposure and HLA in healthy donors. Donors consisted of healthy bone marrow donors. V trimming: 6 bases; J trimming: 0 bases; junction bases outside the gene matches: 3. The germline gives CDR1 LGHNA, CDR2 YNFKEQ. The CDR3 totals 14 residues. The PCR used 60 Vbeta and 13 Jbeta primers. The data were produced by immunoSEQ multiplex PCR, yet TCRdb's version contains in-frame clones alone and is incomplete. The table includes some 190,000 clones, over 70% detected once. This receptor was identified in a woman under 30 in good health and CMV-seronegative. Source material: PBMCs. The genes are TRBV4-2 and TRBJ1-1; 8 positions match TRBD1. Here the CDR3 reads CASSLGQVNTEAFF. CDR3 DNA: TGTGCCAGCAGTCTGGGACAGGTGAACACTGAAGCTTTCTTT.